This T cell receptor beta chain stems from a study of blood T cell repertoires in COVID-19. Trimming took off 7 bases at V and 5 bases at J, with 5 bases between the two ends. This CDR3 is 10 amino acids long. The germline V gene encodes CDR1 SNHLY and CDR2 FYNNEI. The data were produced by immunoSEQ multiplex PCR, yet TCRdb's version contains in-frame clones alone and is incomplete. The sample contains 250,000 to 350,000 clones, more than 70% of which appear only once. This chain uses TRBV2 with TRBJ2-5, with D unresolved. Sequenced sample: peripheral blood. The sequence was collected from a woman aged 25 to 39 with COVID-19, enrolled during active disease. In DNA, the CDR3 is TGTGCCAGCACCCTCGAGACCCAGTACTTC. This encodes CASTLETQYF.